This T cell receptor beta chain was retrieved from a study of technical replicates of blood from a few donors. The CDR3 length is 13 residues. CDR1 and CDR2 from the germline V gene are PRHDT and FYEKMQ (reference sequence). Losses at the gene ends were 0 bases for V and 5 bases for J; bases not matched to a gene: 1. Data came from immunoSEQ multiplex PCR; TCRdb stores just in-frame clones and leaves some out. The sample lists over 70,000 clones; approximately 94% were seen once. The clonotype originates from a human donor in good health. Source material: T cells isolated from PBMCs. The chain links TRBV13 to TRBJ2-7, with 7 bases matching TRBD2. This CDR3 is CASSLGGGNEQYF. The DNA of the CDR3 is TGTGCCAGCAGCTTAGGCGGGGGGAACGAGCAGTACTTC. Looking up the rest from reference TRBV13 and TRBJ2-7 gives the full variable domain: AAGVIQSPRHLIKEKRETATLKCYPIPRHDTVYWYQQGPGQDPQFLISFYEKMQSDKGSIPDRFSAQQFSDYHSELNMSSLELGDSALYFCASSLGGGNEQYFGPGTRLTVT.